A single sample is the source of the 10 T cell receptor beta chains below, sequenced in a study of T cells expressing NK-cell markers. TCRdb derives one entry per CDR3 protein from the 5' RACE reads, leaving out DNA. The record lists fewer than 300,000 distinct CDR3 sequences, of which the ten most abundant hold around 4.3%. The specimen was blood T cells: a sorted CD56 or NKG2C T cell subset, CD4+ or CD8+ T cells, or bulk PBMC T cells (not recorded which). Receptor source: a woman between 18 and 75 years old in good health.

The CDR3 is CASSFVGKIYEQYF. This chain links TRBV11-2 with TRBJ2-7. The CDR3 loop spans 14 amino acids. Germline CDR1 reads SGHAT; CDR2 reads FQNNGV.

The rearrangement uses TRBV28 and TRBJ1-4; without DNA, the TCRdb call of TRBD1 cannot be checked. CDR3 size: 16 residues. Germline CDR1 is MDHEN and CDR2 is SYDVKM. The CDR3 loop is CASSLAGRGVVEKLFF.

The CDR3 loop reads CASSLDVLRETQYF. The chain is built from TRBV5-1 and TRBJ2-5. The germline gives CDR1 SGHRS, CDR2 YFSETQ. CDR3 length: 14 amino acids.

The chain recombines TRBV6-1 with TRBJ1-4; the TCRdb call, TRBD1, lacks DNA for checking. The CDR3 has 13 residues. CDR1 and CDR2 from the germline V gene are MNHNS and SASEGT. CDR3 amino acids: CASSPQTGKKLFF.

The gene calls are TRBV10-3 and TRBJ2-3; TCRdb's D gene call, TRBD2, goes unchecked for lack of DNA. The CDR3 is made up of 16 amino acids. Germline V gene lookup returns CDR1 ENHRY and CDR2 SYGVKD. CDR3 protein: CAISGPSEGSTDTQYF.

The gene calls are TRBV2 and TRBJ2-4; absent DNA, TCRdb's TRBD1 call cannot be checked. This CDR3 is built from 13 residues. The V gene's germline CDR1 is SNHLY and CDR2 FYNNEI. The CDR3 region is CASMGTEKNIQYF.

This chain connects TRBV20-1 to TRBJ2-5; TCRdb gives TRBD1 as the D gene, but with no DNA this cannot be confirmed. This CDR3 is 11 amino acids long. Germline V gene data show CDR1 as DFQATT and CDR2 as SNEGSKA (reference sequence). CDR3 loop: CSAPGGQTQYF.

The J gene is TRBJ1-3, the V gene TRBV9. Germline V gene data show CDR1 as SGDLS and CDR2 as YYNGEE. The CDR3 contains 15 residues. CDR3 sequence reads: CASSADTGPGNTIYF.

This rearrangement joins TRBV3-1 to TRBJ2-1; there is no DNA to check the TCRdb D call of TRBD2. Germline CDR1 LGHDT, CDR2 YNNKEL (reference sequence). CDR3 length: 16 amino acids. CDR3 in amino acids: CASSHTGTSPYNEQFF.

V gene TRBV10-2 combines with J gene TRBJ2-1; as DNA is missing, the TRBD2 call by TCRdb cannot be tested. There are 13 residues in the CDR3. The germline V gene encodes CDR1 WSHSY and CDR2 SAAADI. CDR3: CASSEQRGNEQFF.